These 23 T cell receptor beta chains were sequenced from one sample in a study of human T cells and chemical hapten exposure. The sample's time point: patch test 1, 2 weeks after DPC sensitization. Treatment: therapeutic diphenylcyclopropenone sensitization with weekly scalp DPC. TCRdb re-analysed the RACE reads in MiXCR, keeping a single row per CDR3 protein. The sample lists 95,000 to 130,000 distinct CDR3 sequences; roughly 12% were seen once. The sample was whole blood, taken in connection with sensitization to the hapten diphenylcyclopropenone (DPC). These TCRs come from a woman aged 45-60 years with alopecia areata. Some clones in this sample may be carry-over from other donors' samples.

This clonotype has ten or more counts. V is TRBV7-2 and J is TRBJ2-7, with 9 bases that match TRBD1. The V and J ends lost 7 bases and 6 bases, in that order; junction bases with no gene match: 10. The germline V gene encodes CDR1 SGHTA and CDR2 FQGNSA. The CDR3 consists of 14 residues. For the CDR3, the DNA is TGTGCCAGCACTCAGGGACAGGGACGTTTCGAGCAGTACTTC. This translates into CASTQGQGRFEQYF.

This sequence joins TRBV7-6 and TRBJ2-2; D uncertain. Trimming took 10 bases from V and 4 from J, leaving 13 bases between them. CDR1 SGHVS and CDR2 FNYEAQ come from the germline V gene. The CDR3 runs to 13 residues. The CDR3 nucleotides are TGTGCCACCCGTATCGTGGGCACCGGGGAGCTGTTTTTT. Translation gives CATRIVGTGELFF.

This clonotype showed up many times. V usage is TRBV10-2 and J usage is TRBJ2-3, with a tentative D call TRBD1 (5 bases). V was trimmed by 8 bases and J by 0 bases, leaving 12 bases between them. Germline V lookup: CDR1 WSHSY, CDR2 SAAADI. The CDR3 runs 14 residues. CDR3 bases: TGCGCCAGCGGGCCGACAGCTAGCACAGATACGCAGTATTTT. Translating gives CASGPTASTDTQYF.

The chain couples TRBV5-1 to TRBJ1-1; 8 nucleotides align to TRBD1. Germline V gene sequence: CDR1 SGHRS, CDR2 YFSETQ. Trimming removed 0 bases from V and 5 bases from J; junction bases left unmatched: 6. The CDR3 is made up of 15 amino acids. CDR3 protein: CASSLARDRGTEAFF. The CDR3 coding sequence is TGCGCCAGCAGCTTGGCCCGAGACAGGGGAACTGAAGCTTTCTTT.

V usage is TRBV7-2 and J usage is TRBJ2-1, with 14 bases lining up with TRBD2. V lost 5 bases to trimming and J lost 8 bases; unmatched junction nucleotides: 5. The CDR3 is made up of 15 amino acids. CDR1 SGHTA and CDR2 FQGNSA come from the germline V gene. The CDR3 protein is CASSETSGGAYEQFF. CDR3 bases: TGTGCCAGCAGCGAGACTAGCGGGGGGGCGTATGAGCAGTTCTTC.

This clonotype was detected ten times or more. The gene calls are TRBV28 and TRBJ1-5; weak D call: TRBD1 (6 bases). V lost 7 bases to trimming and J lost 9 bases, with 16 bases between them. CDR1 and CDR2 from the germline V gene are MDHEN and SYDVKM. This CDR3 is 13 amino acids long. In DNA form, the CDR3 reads TGTGCCAGCATTCGGGACACGGCGGGGCCCCAGCATTTT. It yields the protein CASIRDTAGPQHF.

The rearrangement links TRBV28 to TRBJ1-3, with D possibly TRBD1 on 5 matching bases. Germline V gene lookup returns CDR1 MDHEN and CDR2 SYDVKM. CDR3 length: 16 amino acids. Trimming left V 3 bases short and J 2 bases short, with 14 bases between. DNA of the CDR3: TGTGCCAGCAGTTTGAGTCTGGGGGGTCCTGGAAACACCATATATTTT. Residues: CASSLSLGGPGNTIYF.

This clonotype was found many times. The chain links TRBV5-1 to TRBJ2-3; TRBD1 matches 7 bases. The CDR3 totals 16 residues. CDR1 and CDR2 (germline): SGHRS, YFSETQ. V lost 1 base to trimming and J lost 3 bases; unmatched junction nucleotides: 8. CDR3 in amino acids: CASSLIRDRVTDTQYF. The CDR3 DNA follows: TGCGCCAGCAGCTTGATCCGAGACAGGGTTACAGATACGCAGTATTTT.

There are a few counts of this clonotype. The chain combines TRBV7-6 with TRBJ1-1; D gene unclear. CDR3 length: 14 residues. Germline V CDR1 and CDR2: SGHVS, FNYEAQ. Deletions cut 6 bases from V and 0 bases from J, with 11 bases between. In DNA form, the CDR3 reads TGTGCCAGCAGTCCAGGTGCCATGAACACTGAAGCTTTCTTT. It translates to CASSPGAMNTEAFF. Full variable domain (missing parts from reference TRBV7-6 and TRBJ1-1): GAGVSQSPRYKVTKRGQDVALRCDPISGHVSLYWYRQALGQGPEFLTYFNYEAQQDKSGLPNDRFSAERPEGSISTLTIQRTEQRDSAMYRCASSPGAMNTEAFFGQGTRLTVV.

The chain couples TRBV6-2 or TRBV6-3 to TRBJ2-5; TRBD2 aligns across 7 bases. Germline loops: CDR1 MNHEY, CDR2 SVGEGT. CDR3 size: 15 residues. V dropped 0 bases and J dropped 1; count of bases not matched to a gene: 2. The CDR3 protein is CASSYSRGSQETQYF. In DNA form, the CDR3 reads TGTGCCAGCAGTTACTCCCGCGGGAGCCAAGAGACCCAGTACTTC.

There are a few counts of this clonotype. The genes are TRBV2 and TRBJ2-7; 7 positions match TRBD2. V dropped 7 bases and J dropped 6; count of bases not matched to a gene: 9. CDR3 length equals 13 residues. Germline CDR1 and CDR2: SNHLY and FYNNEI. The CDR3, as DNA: TGTGCCAGCACCCTGGGAGGGGTTGGCGAGCAGTACTTC. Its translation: CASTLGGVGEQYF.

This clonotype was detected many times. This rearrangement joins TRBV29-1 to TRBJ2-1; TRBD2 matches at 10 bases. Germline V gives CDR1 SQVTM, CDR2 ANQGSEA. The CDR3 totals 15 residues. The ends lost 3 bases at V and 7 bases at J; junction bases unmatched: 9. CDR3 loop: CSVDWLAGARNEQFF. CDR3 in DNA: TGCAGCGTTGATTGGCTAGCGGGGGCGAGAAATGAGCAGTTCTTC.

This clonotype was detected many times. The CDR3 DNA is TGTGCCAGCAGTTACGGATCGGGACAGGGCTACGAGCAGTACTTC. Its protein is CASSYGSGQGYEQYF. This sequence joins TRBV6-5 and TRBJ2-7, with TRBD1 matching 9 bases. J gave up 3 bases and V 2 bases, and 5 bases lay outside the gene matches. CDR3 length: 15 amino acids. Germline CDR1 is MNHEY and CDR2 is SVGAGI.

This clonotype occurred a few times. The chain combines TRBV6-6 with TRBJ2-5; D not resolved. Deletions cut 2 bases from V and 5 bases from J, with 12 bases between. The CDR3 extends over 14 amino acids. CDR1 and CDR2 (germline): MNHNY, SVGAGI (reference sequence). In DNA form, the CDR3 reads TGTGCCAGCAGTTACGACCGGGTAGGGGAGACCCAGTACTTC. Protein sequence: CASSYDRVGETQYF.

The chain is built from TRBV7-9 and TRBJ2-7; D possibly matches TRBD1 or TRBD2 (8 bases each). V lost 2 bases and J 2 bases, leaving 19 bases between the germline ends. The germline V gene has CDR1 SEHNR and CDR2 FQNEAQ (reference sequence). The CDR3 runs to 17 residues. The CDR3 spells CASSLFPGGDRPYEQYF. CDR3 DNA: TGTGCCAGCAGCTTATTCCCCGGGGGGGACAGGCCCTACGAGCAGTACTTC.

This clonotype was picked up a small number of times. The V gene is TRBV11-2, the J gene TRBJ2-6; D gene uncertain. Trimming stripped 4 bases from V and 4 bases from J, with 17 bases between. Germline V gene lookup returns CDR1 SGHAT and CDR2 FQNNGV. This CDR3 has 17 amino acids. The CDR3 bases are TGTGCCAGCAGCTCCAGCCCCTGGGTGGCCGGGGCCAACGTCCTGACTTTC. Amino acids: CASSSSPWVAGANVLTF.

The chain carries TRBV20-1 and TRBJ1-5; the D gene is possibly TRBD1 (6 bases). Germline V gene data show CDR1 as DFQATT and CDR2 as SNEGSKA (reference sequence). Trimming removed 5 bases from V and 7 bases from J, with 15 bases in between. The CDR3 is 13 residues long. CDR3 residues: CSASTGFDQPQHF. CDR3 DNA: TGCAGTGCTTCTACAGGGTTTGACCAGCCCCAGCATTTT.

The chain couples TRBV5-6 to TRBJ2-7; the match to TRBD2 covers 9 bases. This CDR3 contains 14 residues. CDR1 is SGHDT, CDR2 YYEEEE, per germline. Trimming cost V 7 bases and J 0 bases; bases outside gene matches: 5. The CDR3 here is CASQTSGTSYEQYF. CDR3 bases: TGTGCCAGCCAGACTAGCGGTACCTCCTACGAGCAGTACTTC.

The CDR3 DNA follows: TGCAGTGCTCGACAGGGGGCGCGTGGCGGCACTGAAGCTTTCTTT. As protein: CSARQGARGGTEAFF. V is TRBV20-1 and J is TRBJ1-1; 10 bases are a match to TRBD1. Germline trimming cut 5 bases from V and 4 bases from J; bases unmatched to any gene: 10. This CDR3 has 15 amino acids. Per germline, CDR1 DFQATT and CDR2 SNEGSKA (reference sequence).

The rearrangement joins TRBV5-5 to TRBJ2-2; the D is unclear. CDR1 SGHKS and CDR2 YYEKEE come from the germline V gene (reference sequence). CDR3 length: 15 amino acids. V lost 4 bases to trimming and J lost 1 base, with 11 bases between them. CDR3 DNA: TGTGCCAGCAGCCAGTTCCCGGGGAACACCGGGGAGCTGTTTTTT. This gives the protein CASSQFPGNTGELFF.

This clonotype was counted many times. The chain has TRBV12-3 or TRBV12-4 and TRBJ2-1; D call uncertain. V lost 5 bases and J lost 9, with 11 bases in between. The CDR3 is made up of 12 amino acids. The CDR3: CASSISIGEQFF. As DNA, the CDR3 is TGTGCCAGCAGTATATCGATTGGTGAGCAGTTCTTC.

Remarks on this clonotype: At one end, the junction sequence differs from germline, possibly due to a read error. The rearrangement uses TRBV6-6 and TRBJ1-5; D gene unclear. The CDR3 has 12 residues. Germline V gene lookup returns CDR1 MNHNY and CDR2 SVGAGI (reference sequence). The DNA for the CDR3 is TGCGCGGAAGGGAATGGCAATCAGCCCCAGCATTTT. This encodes CAEGNGNQPQHF.

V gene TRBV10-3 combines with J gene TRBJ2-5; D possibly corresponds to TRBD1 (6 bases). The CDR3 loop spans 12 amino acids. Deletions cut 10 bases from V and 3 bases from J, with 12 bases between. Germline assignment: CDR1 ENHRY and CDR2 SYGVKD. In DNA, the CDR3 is TGTGCCACCCAGGGGCAGGAAGAGACCCAGTACTTC. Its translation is CATQGQEETQYF.